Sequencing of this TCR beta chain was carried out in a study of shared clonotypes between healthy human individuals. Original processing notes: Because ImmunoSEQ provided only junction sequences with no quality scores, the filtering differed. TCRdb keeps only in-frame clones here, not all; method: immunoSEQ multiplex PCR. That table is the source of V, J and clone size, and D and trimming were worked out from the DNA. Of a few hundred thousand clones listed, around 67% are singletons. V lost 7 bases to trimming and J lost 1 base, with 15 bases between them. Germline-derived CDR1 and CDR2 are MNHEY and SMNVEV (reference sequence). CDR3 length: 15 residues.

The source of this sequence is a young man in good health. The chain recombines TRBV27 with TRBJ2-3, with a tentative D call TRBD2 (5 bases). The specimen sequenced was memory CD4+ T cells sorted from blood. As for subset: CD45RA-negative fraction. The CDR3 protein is CASKRTYQGTDTQYF. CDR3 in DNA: TGTGCCAGCAAGAGGACTTACCAAGGCACAGATACGCAGTATTTT.